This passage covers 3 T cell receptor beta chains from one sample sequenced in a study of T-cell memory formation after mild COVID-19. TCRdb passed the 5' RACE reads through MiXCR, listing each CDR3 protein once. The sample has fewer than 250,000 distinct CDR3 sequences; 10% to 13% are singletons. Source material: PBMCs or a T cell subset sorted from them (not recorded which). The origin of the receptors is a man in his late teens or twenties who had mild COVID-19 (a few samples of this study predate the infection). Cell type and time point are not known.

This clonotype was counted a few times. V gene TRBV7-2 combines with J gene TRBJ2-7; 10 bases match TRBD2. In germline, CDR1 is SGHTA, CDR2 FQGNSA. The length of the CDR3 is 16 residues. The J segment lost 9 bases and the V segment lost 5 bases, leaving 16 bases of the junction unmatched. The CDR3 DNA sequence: TGTGCCAGCAGCCCCTTGACTCTAGCGGGGGCCCCGTGGCAGTACTTC. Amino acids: CASSPLTLAGAPWQYF.

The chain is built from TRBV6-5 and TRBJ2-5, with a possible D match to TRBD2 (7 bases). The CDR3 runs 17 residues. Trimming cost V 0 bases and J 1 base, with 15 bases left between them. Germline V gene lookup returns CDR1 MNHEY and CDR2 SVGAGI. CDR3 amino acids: CASSYSGGGHGQETQYF. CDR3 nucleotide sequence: TGTGCCAGCAGTTACTCAGGGGGGGGTCACGGCCAAGAGACCCAGTACTTC.

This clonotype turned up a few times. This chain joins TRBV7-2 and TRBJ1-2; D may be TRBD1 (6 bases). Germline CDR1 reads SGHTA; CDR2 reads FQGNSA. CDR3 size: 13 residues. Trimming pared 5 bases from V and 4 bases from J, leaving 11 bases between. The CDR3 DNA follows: TGTGCCAGCAGCGGACAGATTTCCTATGGCTACACCTTC. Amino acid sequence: CASSGQISYGYTF.